This note documents a single T cell receptor beta chain sequence. Its antigen is still unknown. With 60 Vbeta and 13 Jbeta primers, the PCR was carried out. TCRdb's copy holds only in-frame clones and misses some; the assay was immunoSEQ multiplex PCR. Of about 160,000 clones in the sample, 80% were seen once. This sample stems from a study of cytomegalovirus exposure and HLA in healthy donors. Study results and limitations: For most TCR beta V segments, an earlier analysis put the productive rate at about 87% or about 30% of the time. Evidence from a later analysis indicated that most CMV-associated TCR beta chains looked HLA-restricted. Excluded: some indistinguishable V segments such as TRBV6-2 and TRBV6-3. Most TCR sequences proved rare, with some public TCRs found in many donors.

This CDR3 spans 15 amino acids. V was clipped by 4 bases and J by 6 bases; unmatched bases: 13. In germline, CDR1 is SGHRS, CDR2 YFSETQ. This chain links TRBV5-1 with TRBJ2-7; 7 positions agree with TRBD1. The TCR comes from a man aged 18 to 30 in good health and CMV-seropositive. The sample was PBMCs. Here the CDR3 DNA reads TGCGCCAGCAGCCCCCTCAGGGGGACACCTCCCGAGCAGTACTTC. It is translated as CASSPLRGTPPEQYF.